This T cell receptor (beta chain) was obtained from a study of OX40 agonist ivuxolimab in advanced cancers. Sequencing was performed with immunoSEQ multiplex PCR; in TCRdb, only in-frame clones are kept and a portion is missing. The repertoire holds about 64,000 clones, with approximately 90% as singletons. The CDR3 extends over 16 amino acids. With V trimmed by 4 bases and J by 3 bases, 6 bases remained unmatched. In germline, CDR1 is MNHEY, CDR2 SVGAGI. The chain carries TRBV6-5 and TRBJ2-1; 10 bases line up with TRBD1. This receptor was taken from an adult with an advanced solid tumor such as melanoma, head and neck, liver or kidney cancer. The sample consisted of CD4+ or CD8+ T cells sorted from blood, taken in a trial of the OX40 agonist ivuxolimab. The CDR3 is CASSSLDRGFYNEQFF. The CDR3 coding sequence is TGTGCCAGCAGTTCCCTGGACAGGGGGTTCTACAATGAGCAGTTCTTC.